Listed here are 30 T cell receptor beta chains from one sample, sequenced in a study of blood T cell repertoires in COVID-19. TCRdb's table, derived via immunoSEQ multiplex PCR, lists solely in-frame clones and lacks some. The sample has 150,000 to 200,000 clones, 81% seen once. Sequenced sample: peripheral blood. The receptor source for this set is a man aged 60 to 75 with active or convalescent COVID-19.

The chain combines TRBV24-1 with TRBJ1-3, with D uncertain. Germline CDR1 is KGHDR and CDR2 is SFDVKD. V was pared by 9 bases and J by 0 bases, with 8 bases between. The CDR3 is made up of 13 amino acids. The DNA for the CDR3 is TGTGCCACCCGGGGTCGCTCTGGAAACACCATATATTTT. Translated, it gives CATRGRSGNTIYF.

This chain uses TRBV6-5 with TRBJ1-5; a possible D gene is TRBD1 (5 bases). Germline V CDR1 and CDR2: MNHEY, SVGAGI. V shed 6 bases and J shed 0 bases, with 12 bases lying between them. The CDR3 has 15 amino acids. DNA for the CDR3: TGTGCCAGCAGACGGAATCAGGGTAGCAATCAGCCCCAGCATTTT. Residues: CASRRNQGSNQPQHF.

CDR3 bases: TGTGCCAGCAGTCCCCTCCGGGACAGGGGCCCCGCTAACTATGGCTACACCTTC. This encodes CASSPLRDRGPANYGYTF. This chain connects TRBV27 to TRBJ1-2; TRBD1 agrees at 10 bases. There are 18 residues in the CDR3. Losses at the gene ends were 5 bases for V and 0 bases for J; bases not matched to a gene: 12. CDR1 and CDR2 from the germline V gene are MNHEY and SMNVEV (reference sequence).

This clone was counted a single time. The gene calls are TRBV12-3 or TRBV12-4 and TRBJ1-3; the D gene is possibly TRBD1 (5 bases). V was clipped by 7 bases and J by 3 bases, with 7 bases between them. The CDR3 is 12 amino acids. As DNA, the CDR3 is TGTGCCAGCAATCAGGGTGGAAACACCATATATTTT. It encodes CASNQGGNTIYF.

The chain employs TRBV5-1 and TRBJ2-5; 8 bases line up with TRBD1. Germline lookup yields CDR1 SGHRS and CDR2 YFSETQ. The trim removed 4 bases at V and 1 base at J, leaving 3 bases unmatched. The CDR3 loop spans 14 amino acids. CDR3 sequence reads: CASSPGQGQETQYF. In nucleotides, the CDR3 is TGCGCCAGCAGCCCAGGACAGGGCCAAGAGACCCAGTACTTC.

The gene calls are TRBV11-2 and TRBJ2-7; 11 bases agree with TRBD2. Germline V gene data show CDR1 as SGHAT and CDR2 as FQNNGV. The CDR3 loop spans 14 amino acids. The junction had 6 bases not matched to a gene; V was cut back by 5 bases and J by 6 bases. The CDR3 is CASSAGTSGLEQYF. The CDR3 DNA follows: TGTGCCAGCAGCGCCGGGACTAGCGGTCTCGAGCAGTACTTC. The entire variable domain, with the rest obtained from reference TRBV11-2 and TRBJ2-7, is as follows: EAGVAQSPRYKIIEKRQSVAFWCNPISGHATLYWYQQILGQGPKLLIQFQNNGVVDDSQLPKDRFSAERLKGVDSTLKIQPAKLEDSAVYLCASSAGTSGLEQYFGPGTRLTVT.

The V call is TRBV5-1, the J call TRBJ1-1; 12 bases agree with TRBD1. Losses at the gene ends were 3 bases for V and 4 bases for J; bases not matched to a gene: 7. Germline-derived CDR1 and CDR2 are SGHRS and YFSETQ. CDR3 length: 16 residues. The CDR3 sequence is CASSSGTGGLGTEAFF. The CDR3 bases are TGCGCCAGCAGCTCCGGGACAGGGGGCTTGGGCACTGAAGCTTTCTTT.

This chain links TRBV3-1 (or the pseudogene TRBV3-2) with TRBJ2-1; 10 nucleotides align to TRBD2. The CDR3 runs 16 residues. The ends lost 0 bases at V and 8 bases at J; junction bases unmatched: 7. Per the germline V gene, CDR1 is LGHDT and CDR2 is YNNKEL (reference sequence). The CDR3 loop reads CASSQDSASGSYEQFF. CDR3 sequence (DNA): TGTGCCAGCAGCCAAGATAGTGCTAGCGGGAGTTATGAGCAGTTCTTC.

In this sample, this clone turned up once. CDR3 nucleotides: TGTGCCAGCAGTGATCGGGGGAGACAGGGGGCCCTAGAGGGGAATGAGCAGTTCTTC. Translated, it gives CASSDRGRQGALEGNEQFF. The chain couples TRBV6-4 to TRBJ2-1; 10 bases are shared with TRBD1. This CDR3 has 19 amino acids. Germline assignment: CDR1 MRHNA and CDR2 SNTAGT. Trimming removed 3 bases from V and 7 bases from J; junction bases left unmatched: 18.

The CDR3 bases are TGTGCCTCAAGGCTAGCGGGAGGGGACGAGCAGTACTTC. Encoded protein: CASRLAGGDEQYF. This sequence joins TRBV27 and TRBJ2-7; 12 bases fit TRBD2. Unmatched junction bases numbered 7, after V lost 11 bases and J lost 5 bases. The CDR3 totals 13 residues. The germline V gene has CDR1 MNHEY and CDR2 SMNVEV (reference sequence).

This chain joins TRBV7-6 and TRBJ1-6, with a possible D match to TRBD1 (5 bases). The V and J ends lost 3 bases and 0 bases respectively, with 15 bases between them. This CDR3 is built from 18 residues. Germline values: CDR1 SGHVS, CDR2 FNYEAQ. The CDR3 spells CASSFDSDPSSYNSPLHF. As DNA, the CDR3 is TGTGCCAGCAGCTTTGACAGTGACCCGAGCTCCTATAATTCACCCCTCCACTTT. Full variable domain (remainder filled in from reference TRBV7-6 and TRBJ1-6): GAGVSQSPRYKVTKRGQDVALRCDPISGHVSLYWYRQALGQGPEFLTYFNYEAQQDKSGLPNDRFSAERPEGSISTLTIQRTEQRDSAMYRCASSFDSDPSSYNSPLHFGNGTRLTVT.

The V gene is TRBV18, the J gene TRBJ2-1, with 11 bases identical to TRBD2. The V gene end was trimmed by 3 bases and the J gene end by 5 bases; junction bases not matched to a gene: 6. CDR3 size: 16 residues. Germline CDR1 KGHSH, CDR2 LQKENI. This chain's CDR3 is CASSPETSGVHNEQFF. As DNA, the CDR3 is TGTGCCAGCTCACCGGAGACTAGCGGGGTCCACAATGAGCAGTTCTTC.

This clone was detected many times. The chain recombines TRBV20-1 with TRBJ2-1; no clear D gene. Germline V lookup: CDR1 DFQATT, CDR2 SNEGSKA (reference sequence). V was trimmed by 3 bases and J by 3 bases, leaving 3 bases between them. The CDR3 totals 11 residues. The CDR3 loop is CSASRYNEQFF. The CDR3 nucleotides read TGCAGTGCTAGCCGCTACAATGAGCAGTTCTTC.

The chain uses TRBV9 and TRBJ2-3, with 9 nucleotides matching TRBD2. Germline-derived CDR1 and CDR2 are SGDLS and YYNGEE. The length of the CDR3 is 15 residues. J gave up 1 base and V 4 bases, and 4 bases lay outside the gene matches. CDR3: CASSSTSGRTDTQYF. The CDR3 region has the DNA TGTGCCAGCAGCTCGACTAGCGGACGCACAGATACGCAGTATTTT.

J is TRBJ1-2 and V is TRBV7-3; 7 bases agree with TRBD1. The CDR3 loop spans 16 amino acids. Losses at the gene ends were 3 bases for V and 5 bases for J; bases not matched to a gene: 12. Germline V CDR1 and CDR2: SGHTA, FQGTGA. The CDR3 DNA sequence: TGTGCCAGCAGCTTTAACCCTTTAACAGGGGTTTATGGCTACACCTTC. The encoded protein is CASSFNPLTGVYGYTF. Drawing the rest from reference TRBV7-3 and TRBJ1-2, the complete variable domain is GAGVSQTPSNKVTEKGKYVELRCDPISGHTALYWYRQSLGQGPEFLIYFQGTGAADDSGLPNDRFFAVRPEGSVSTLKIQRTERGDSAVYLCASSFNPLTGVYGYTFGSGTRLTVV.

With regard to this clone: The junction differs from germline at one of its ends, possibly a read error. The rearrangement links TRBV20-1 to TRBJ1-2; a possible D gene is TRBD1 (5 bases). Germline V gives CDR1 DFQATT, CDR2 SNEGSKA (reference sequence). This CDR3 spans 10 amino acids. The CDR3 loop reads CSASGQGREF. CDR3 bases: TGCAGTGCTAGTGGCCAGGGAAGGGAATTC.

This chain uses TRBV7-2 with TRBJ2-1; D is perhaps TRBD2 (6 bases). CDR3 length equals 14 residues. V lost 2 bases to trimming and J lost 8 bases, with 13 bases between them. Per the germline V gene, CDR1 is SGHTA and CDR2 is FQGNSA. The CDR3 nucleotides are TGTGCCAGCAGCTTAAGACTAGAGTTTGATGAGCAGTTCTTC. Translating it yields CASSLRLEFDEQFF.

Concerning this clone: The same CDR3 is also encoded by other DNA sequences in this sample. The chain links TRBV19 to TRBJ1-5; 7 bases align to TRBD1. Unmatched junction bases numbered 2, after V lost 1 base and J lost 2 bases. Germline CDR1 and CDR2: LNHDA and SQIVND (reference sequence). The CDR3 runs to 15 residues. CDR3 protein: CASSIGTGGNQPQHF. The DNA of the CDR3 is TGTGCCAGTAGTATAGGAACAGGGGGCAATCAGCCCCAGCATTTT.

V and J are TRBV6-6 and TRBJ1-4; perhaps TRBD1 as D (6 bases). Germline-derived CDR1 and CDR2 are MNHNY and SVGAGI (reference sequence). This CDR3 has 14 residues. V lost 4 bases to trimming and J lost 6 bases, with 12 bases between them. The CDR3: CASSSTRQDEKLFF. In DNA form, the CDR3 reads TGTGCCAGCAGTTCGACCCGACAGGATGAAAAACTGTTTTTT.

The chain is built from TRBV7-9 and TRBJ2-3; 15 bases match TRBD2. The CDR3 consists of 19 residues. Germline trimming cut 0 bases from V and 2 bases from J; bases unmatched to any gene: 6. Germline V gives CDR1 SEHNR, CDR2 FQNEAQ (reference sequence). In DNA, the CDR3 is TGTGCCAGCAGCTTAGCCCGGACTAGCGGGAGGGCCTCCACAGATACGCAGTATTTT. Amino acid sequence: CASSLARTSGRASTDTQYF.

The chain uses TRBV5-1 and TRBJ2-7; 8 positions match TRBD1. Germline V gives CDR1 SGHRS, CDR2 YFSETQ. The CDR3 extends over 12 amino acids. J lost 4 bases, V lost 5 bases, and 2 bases had no gene match. In DNA form, the CDR3 reads TGCGCCAGCAGTGACAGGGGTTACGAGCAGTACTTC. As protein: CASSDRGYEQYF.

The chain is built from TRBV6-1 and TRBJ1-3; D is unclear. The germline V and J ends were trimmed by 8 bases and 6 bases, with 11 bases remaining between them. Looked up from germline, CDR1 is MNHNS and CDR2 is SASEGT. There are 12 residues in the CDR3. The CDR3 nucleotides read TGTGCCAGCGGACGAGCGGAAAACACCATATATTTT. Translation gives CASGRAENTIYF.

In its sample, this clone was seen many times. The J gene is TRBJ2-2, the V gene TRBV6-1; a weak D match, TRBD2 (6 bases). The V gene lost 1 base and the J gene lost 4 bases, with 10 bases spanning the gap. The CDR3 length is 15 residues. The germline CDR1 and CDR2 sequences are MNHNS and SASEGT. The DNA for the CDR3 is TGTGCCAGCAGTGAAGGCGACGGGAGCACCGGGGAGCTGTTTTTT. Translation gives CASSEGDGSTGELFF.

In its sample, this clone was seen a few times. The chain uses TRBV5-5 and TRBJ1-1; 9 positions match TRBD1. The CDR3 consists of 15 residues. Germline assignment: CDR1 SGHKS and CDR2 YYEKEE (reference sequence). V shed 0 bases and J 4 bases; nucleotides not matched to a gene: 4. The CDR3 region is CASSLVTGGGTEAFF. The CDR3 nucleotides read TGTGCCAGCAGCTTGGTTACAGGGGGCGGCACTGAAGCTTTCTTT.

The genes are TRBV5-1 and TRBJ2-7; 8 bases agree with TRBD2. This CDR3 spans 16 amino acids. The germline gives CDR1 SGHRS, CDR2 YFSETQ. Trimming took 0 bases from V and 4 from J; bases not matched to a gene: 9. CDR3 protein: CASSLGGSGSTYEQYF. The CDR3 DNA is TGCGCCAGCAGCTTGGGAGGAAGCGGGAGTACGTACGAGCAGTACTTC.

The rearrangement links TRBV6-5 to TRBJ1-5; D is unclear. The CDR3 loop spans 13 amino acids. Trimming stripped 0 bases from V and 7 bases from J, with 7 bases between. Germline-derived CDR1 and CDR2 are MNHEY and SVGAGI. The CDR3 nucleotides read TGTGCCAGCAGTTACTCTGGTAGACAGCCCCAGCATTTT. This codes for CASSYSGRQPQHF.

The rearrangement uses TRBV4-1 and TRBJ2-7, with TRBD2 identical over 7 bases. This CDR3 contains 16 residues. The germline CDR1 and CDR2 sequences are MGHRA and YSYEKL. V dropped 1 base and J dropped 1; count of bases not matched to a gene: 7. The CDR3, as DNA: TGCGCCAGCAGCCAAGGGCGGACTAGGCCGTCCTACGAGCAGTACTTC. It yields the protein CASSQGRTRPSYEQYF.

V is TRBV5-6 and J is TRBJ2-5; D is possibly TRBD2 (7 bases). This CDR3 spans 15 amino acids. The V and J ends lost 4 bases and 5 bases respectively, with 18 bases between them. The germline V gene encodes CDR1 SGHDT and CDR2 YYEEEE. The CDR3 DNA follows: TGTGCCAGCAGCCCCCTAGGGGAGGGGGAGGAGACCCAGTACTTC. This gives the protein CASSPLGEGEETQYF.

The chain couples TRBV5-1 to TRBJ1-6; D remains unclear. Deletions cut 2 bases from V and 15 bases from J, with 18 bases between. The germline CDR1 and CDR2 sequences are SGHRS and YFSETQ. The CDR3 extends over 14 amino acids. The chain's CDR3 is CASSFSQYQNDLHF. The CDR3 DNA follows: TGCGCCAGCAGCTTTTCACAATACCAAAATGACCTCCACTTT. The full variable domain, rest sourced from reference TRBV5-1 and TRBJ1-6, is KAGVTQTPRYLIKTRGQQVTLSCSPISGHRSVSWYQQTPGQGLQFLFEYFSETQRNKGNFPGRFSGRQFSNSRSEMNVSTLELGDSALYLCASSFSQYQNDLHFGNGTRLTVT.

This rearrangement joins TRBV28 to TRBJ2-2; TRBD1 agrees at 9 bases. V lost 8 bases, J lost 3 bases, and 7 bases stayed unmatched. The length of the CDR3 is 15 residues. The germline CDR1 and CDR2 sequences are MDHEN and SYDVKM. The CDR3 bases are TGTGCCAGCGGGGGACAGGGAGTGTACACCGGGGAGCTGTTTTTT. Translated: CASGGQGVYTGELFF.